The 30 T cell receptor beta chains in this list originate from one sample, sequenced in a study of T-cell reconstitution after alpha-beta-depleted transplantation in children (dated by TCRdb to the mid-2010s). The method behind the library was PCR. The instrument was an Illumina HiSeq 2500. Molecular barcoding was employed in the preparation of TCR libraries, with unique molecular identifiers being used to normalize TCRbeta repertoire quantification. TCRdb reprocessed the public reads (quality trimming at Q25 with fastp, clone calling with MiXCR) and kept in-frame beta chains. Rows are unified per CDR3 protein, each entry keeping the most common DNA and genes. Recorded for this sample are fewer than 350,000 distinct CDR3 sequences; about 9.9% of them occurred a single time. Around 22% of the sample goes to the ten largest clones. Interpreted using the paper, the treatment or condition label stands for: allogeneic hematopoietic cell transplantation with graft depleted of TCRalphabeta T cells and CD19 B cells.

The sequencing here drew on peripheral blood, taken 180 days after TCRalphabeta/CD19-depleted stem cell transplant. The origin of the receptors is a male patient between 2 and 10 years old who had a stem cell transplant for chronic granulomatous disease, so the T cells may come from the graft donor.

Remarks on this clonotype: One end of the junction fails to match germline, which may point to a read error. This sequence joins TRBV4-2 and TRBJ2-1, with D possibly called TRBD1 or TRBD2 (5 bases each). This CDR3 comprises 18 residues. Germline V gives CDR1 LGHNA, CDR2 YNFKEQ. CDR3 nucleotides: TGTGCCATCAGCCCCGGGGCAAATCCGTTACTCTCCTACAATGAGCAGTTCTTC. This translates into CAISPGANPLLSYNEQFF.

The rearrangement uses TRBV19 and TRBJ1-1; D possibly corresponds to TRBD1 (6 bases). V lost 8 bases, J lost 3 bases, and 13 bases lay in between. Germline V lookup: CDR1 LNHDA, CDR2 SQIVND (reference sequence). CDR3 length: 13 amino acids. The CDR3 coding sequence is TGTGCCAGTGGAAGGACAGAGTACACTGAAGCTTTCTTT. It translates to CASGRTEYTEAFF.

This clonotype has a count of ten or more. V and J are TRBV28 and TRBJ2-5, with TRBD1 matching over 9 bases. Trimming removed 1 base from V and 4 bases from J; junction bases left unmatched: 4. The CDR3 extends over 15 amino acids. Germline V gene data show CDR1 as MDHEN and CDR2 as SYDVKM. CDR3: CASSLLDRGGETQYF. The DNA of the CDR3 is TGTGCCAGCAGTTTATTGGACAGGGGAGGAGAGACCCAGTACTTC.

This clonotype was found many times. The J gene is TRBJ2-5, the V gene TRBV7-2, with 7 bases fitting TRBD1. The CDR3 contains 14 residues. In germline, CDR1 is SGHTA, CDR2 FQGNSA. Germline trimming cut 5 bases from V and 1 base from J; bases unmatched to any gene: 4. The CDR3 DNA sequence: TGTGCCAGCAGCCGGGACAGCCGCCAAGAGACCCAGTACTTC. Residues: CASSRDSRQETQYF.

In this sample, this clonotype turned up many times. The chain carries TRBV7-3 and TRBJ2-2; 7 bases are shared with TRBD1. The CDR3 consists of 16 residues. Trimming removed 1 base from V and 6 bases from J; junction bases left unmatched: 8. The V gene's germline CDR1 is SGHTA and CDR2 FQGTGA. The CDR3 DNA follows: TGTGCCAGCAGCTTAAGTAAGGGGGCCGATGCCGGGGAGCTGTTTTTT. Translation gives CASSLSKGADAGELFF. Together with reference TRBV7-3 and TRBJ2-2, the CDR3 gives the full variable domain: GAGVSQTPSNKVTEKGKYVELRCDPISGHTALYWYRQSLGQGPEFLIYFQGTGAADDSGLPNDRFFAVRPEGSVSTLKIQRTERGDSAVYLCASSLSKGADAGELFFGEGSRLTVL.

The sample holds many counts of this clonotype. The CDR3 region is CSAVTGALYGYTF. For the CDR3, the DNA is TGCAGTGCTGTCACAGGAGCTCTCTATGGCTACACCTTC. The chain is built from TRBV20-1 and TRBJ1-2, with D perhaps matching TRBD1 (5 bases). V gave up 5 bases and J gave up 4 bases, with 14 bases separating them. The germline V gene has CDR1 DFQATT and CDR2 SNEGSKA (reference sequence). The CDR3 has 13 residues.

This clonotype was recorded many times. This sequence joins TRBV5-1 and TRBJ2-1; 10 bases agree with TRBD1. Unmatched junction bases numbered 1, after V lost 3 bases and J lost 7 bases. Germline loops: CDR1 SGHRS, CDR2 YFSETQ. CDR3 length: 13 amino acids. This CDR3 reads CASSWTGGNEQFF. CDR3 coding DNA: TGCGCCAGCAGCTGGACAGGGGGGAATGAGCAGTTCTTC.

This clonotype was recorded many times. CDR3 sequence: CASSPGTGVTDTQYF. The CDR3 DNA reads TGTGCCAGCTCACCGGGGACAGGGGTTACAGATACGCAGTATTTT. This sequence joins TRBV18 and TRBJ2-3, with 10 bases aligning to TRBD1. CDR3 length: 15 residues. CDR1 is KGHSH, CDR2 LQKENI, per germline. V lost 3 bases, J lost 3 bases, and 3 bases stayed unmatched.

Many counts were recorded for this clonotype. The gene calls are TRBV7-2 and TRBJ1-6, with 8 bases identical to TRBD1. J lost 9 bases, V lost 3 bases, and 4 bases had no gene match. Per germline, CDR1 SGHTA and CDR2 FQGNSA. This CDR3 has 14 residues. The CDR3 loop reads CASSLETGVSPLHF. Written as DNA, the CDR3 is TGTGCCAGCAGCTTGGAGACAGGGGTTTCACCCCTCCACTTT.

The table lists this clonotype with many counts. Here the CDR3 DNA reads TGCGCCAGCAGCTTGTACGGGACAGGGGCTGCAGATACGCAGTATTTT. Translated: CASSLYGTGAADTQYF. The chain links TRBV5-1 to TRBJ2-3; 10 bases agree with TRBD1. Germline CDR1 reads SGHRS; CDR2 reads YFSETQ. There are 16 residues in the CDR3. Trimming took 1 base from V and 4 from J; bases not matched to a gene: 6.

In its sample, this clonotype was seen many times. The V gene is TRBV7-2, the J gene TRBJ2-3; the match to TRBD2 covers 15 bases. This CDR3 region has 16 residues. V lost 5 bases, J lost 5 bases, and 5 bases stayed unmatched. Germline assignment: CDR1 SGHTA and CDR2 FQGNSA. The DNA for the CDR3 is TGTGCCAGCAGCCGGACTAGCGGGGGGGCAAGAGATACGCAGTATTTT. Its protein is CASSRTSGGARDTQYF.

This clonotype was observed many times. The chain has TRBV9 and TRBJ2-7; D gene unclear. Per germline, CDR1 SGDLS and CDR2 YYNGEE. The CDR3 sequence is 15 residues long. The V end was cut by 0 bases, the J end by 2 bases, with 12 bases between. CDR3 loop: CASSVGGPSAYEQYF. The CDR3, as DNA: TGTGCCAGCAGCGTAGGCGGTCCCTCCGCCTACGAGCAGTACTTC.

This clonotype was observed at least ten times. The chain employs TRBV5-1 and TRBJ2-1, with a tentative D call TRBD1 (6 bases). This CDR3 has 15 amino acids. The germline V gene encodes CDR1 SGHRS and CDR2 YFSETQ. V lost 4 bases and J 5 bases, leaving 16 bases between the germline ends. The CDR3 is CASSPKTGQDNEQFF. The CDR3 bases are TGCGCCAGCAGCCCAAAAACGGGACAAGACAATGAGCAGTTCTTC.

This clonotype was recorded many times. The chain has TRBV20-1 and TRBJ2-3, with D possibly being TRBD1 or TRBD2 (5 bases each). Germline V gene data show CDR1 as DFQATT and CDR2 as SNEGSKA (reference sequence). V lost 4 bases and J lost 1, with 9 bases in between. The CDR3 consists of 13 residues. The CDR3 DNA reads as TGCAGTGCTAATGGGGACGGCACAGATACGCAGTATTTT. Its protein is CSANGDGTDTQYF.

This clonotype was found a few times. The chain employs TRBV19 and TRBJ2-1, with 13 bases aligning to TRBD2. Per the germline V gene, CDR1 is LNHDA and CDR2 is SQIVND (reference sequence). The trim removed 7 bases at V and 9 bases at J, leaving 12 bases unmatched. The CDR3 spans 16 residues. The CDR3 DNA sequence: TGTGCCAGTACCGCACTAGCGGGAGGGCGAATCGGTGAGCAGTTCTTC. It specifies CASTALAGGRIGEQFF.

This clonotype has a count of ten or more. The V and J genes are TRBV12-3 or TRBV12-4 and TRBJ2-3; TRBD2 matches at 8 bases. Unmatched junction bases numbered 9, after V lost 5 bases and J lost 2 bases. The CDR3 is made up of 16 amino acids. The CDR3 is CASSRRGALNTDTQYF. CDR3 DNA sequence: TGTGCCAGCAGTAGGCGGGGGGCCCTCAACACAGATACGCAGTATTTT.

V and J are TRBV5-1 and TRBJ2-1; 15 bases match TRBD2. Germline CDR1 reads SGHRS; CDR2 reads YFSETQ. V was pared by 3 bases and J by 14 bases, with 12 bases of the junction left unmatched. This CDR3 spans 16 amino acids. In DNA, the CDR3 is TGCGCCAGCAGCTGGCCGGGACTAGCGGGAGGTAATACGGAGTTCTTC. Its protein is CASSWPGLAGGNTEFF. Full variable domain (missing parts from reference TRBV5-1 and TRBJ2-1): KAGVTQTPRYLIKTRGQQVTLSCSPISGHRSVSWYQQTPGQGLQFLFEYFSETQRNKGNFPGRFSGRQFSNSRSEMNVSTLELGDSALYLCASSWPGLAGGNTEFFGPGTRLTVL.

The sample holds many counts of this clonotype. The chain carries TRBV27 and TRBJ2-7, with D unclear. This CDR3 region has 13 residues. V lost 3 bases to trimming and J lost 1 base, with 7 bases between them. Germline CDR1 and CDR2: MNHEY and SMNVEV (reference sequence). The CDR3 sequence: CASSFGPSYEQYF. The CDR3 nucleotides read TGTGCCAGCAGTTTCGGACCATCCTACGAGCAGTACTTC.

This clonotype was picked up many times. CDR3 in DNA: TGTGCCAGCAGTTACTCGTCTTGGAGCACAGATACGCAGTATTTT. Translated: CASSYSSWSTDTQYF. The chain couples TRBV6-5 to TRBJ2-3, with unresolved D. V lost 0 bases and J 0 bases, leaving 7 bases between the germline ends. Per germline, CDR1 MNHEY and CDR2 SVGAGI. The CDR3 runs to 15 residues.

This clonotype showed up many times. The chain is built from TRBV20-1 and TRBJ2-1; D is possibly TRBD1 or TRBD2 (6 bases each). The CDR3 has 16 amino acids. CDR1 and CDR2 (germline): DFQATT, SNEGSKA (reference sequence). Trimming took off 6 bases at V and 0 bases at J, with 18 bases between the two ends. This CDR3 is CSAPKGGGSSYNEQFF. The CDR3 DNA reads TGCAGTGCCCCAAAGGGGGGCGGTTCCTCCTACAATGAGCAGTTCTTC.

This chain connects TRBV18 to TRBJ2-7; 8 nucleotides align to TRBD1. The CDR3 length is 14 residues. Germline V gives CDR1 KGHSH, CDR2 LQKENI. After removal of 6 bases from V and 2 bases from J, the junction contained 6 bases not matched to a gene. This chain's CDR3 is CASSLGQATYEQYF. For the CDR3, the DNA is TGTGCCAGCTCGTTGGGACAGGCCACCTACGAGCAGTACTTC.

Many counts were recorded for this clonotype. The V gene is TRBV5-1, the J gene TRBJ2-7, with 7 bases matching TRBD1. The CDR3 is 14 residues long. The germline V gene has CDR1 SGHRS and CDR2 YFSETQ. V shed 4 bases and J 1 base; nucleotides not matched to a gene: 5. The CDR3 region is CASSKTTGSYEQYF. For the CDR3, the DNA is TGCGCCAGCAGCAAGACGACAGGGTCCTACGAGCAGTACTTC.

This clonotype was detected many times. The CDR3, as DNA: TGTGCCAGCAGCTTTCTCCAGATCACCGGGGAGCTGTTTTTT. As protein: CASSFLQITGELFF. The chain couples TRBV7-9 to TRBJ2-2; D is uncertain. The CDR3 is 14 amino acids. V lost 3 bases, J lost 4 bases, and 9 bases lay in between. The germline CDR1 and CDR2 sequences are SEHNR and FQNEAQ (reference sequence).

This clonotype was detected ten times or more. The CDR3 nucleotides are TGTGCCAGCAACAACCCCCCGGGCAGGGGCGGTCATTCCGAGCAGTACTTC. Its translation: CASNNPPGRGGHSEQYF. This sequence joins TRBV6-2 or TRBV6-3 and TRBJ2-7; D is perhaps TRBD1 (6 bases). In germline, CDR1 is MNHEY, CDR2 SVGEGT. V was pared by 7 bases and J by 6 bases, with 28 bases between. CDR3 length equals 17 residues.

In its sample, this clonotype was seen many times. The chain links TRBV6-2 or TRBV6-3 to TRBJ2-7; TRBD2 matches 9 bases. The CDR3 has 16 residues. Germline CDR1 reads MNHEY; CDR2 reads SVGEGT. Trimming cost V 0 bases and J 4 bases; bases outside gene matches: 7. The CDR3 DNA follows: TGTGCCAGCAGTTACTCCGCGGGAGGGCCACTGTACGAGCAGTACTTC. Translating gives CASSYSAGGPLYEQYF.

This clonotype was detected many times. This chain uses TRBV9 with TRBJ1-4, with TRBD1 matching 10 bases. CDR3 size: 15 residues. CDR1 SGDLS and CDR2 YYNGEE come from the germline V gene. V was clipped by 3 bases and J by 6 bases; unmatched bases: 5. The DNA of the CDR3 is TGTGCCAGCAGCGGAACCGGGACAGGGGATGAAAAACTGTTTTTT. Residues: CASSGTGTGDEKLFF.

Comments on this clonotype: A clone one base away is much larger, so this may be a read error. The chain carries TRBV12-3 or TRBV12-4 and TRBJ2-2; 11 positions agree with TRBD2. The length of the CDR3 is 16 residues. After removal of 3 bases from V and 5 bases from J, the junction contained 5 bases not matched to a gene. CDR3 sequence (DNA): TGTGCCAGCAGTTTCCCGACTAGCGGGGCTACCGGGGAGCTGTTTTTT. Its translation: CASSFPTSGATGELFF.

This clonotype was observed once. This may be a read error, as it is one base from a much larger clone. This CDR3 is missing its conserved last phenylalanine or tryptophan, likely due to a read error. Written as DNA, the CDR3 is TGCGCCAGCAGCATCGGCCCCACGGCCTACGAGCAGTACTCC. Translation: CASSIGPTAYEQYS. The V and J genes are TRBV5-1 and TRBJ2-7, with no clear D. The germline V gene has CDR1 SGHRS and CDR2 YFSETQ. The length of the CDR3 is 14 residues. Trimming pared 4 bases from V and 2 bases from J, leaving 13 bases between.

This clonotype was observed many times. The V gene is TRBV20-1, the J gene TRBJ2-3; 9 bases fit TRBD2. The CDR3 spans 15 residues. V gave up 6 bases and J gave up 5 bases; unmatched junction bases: 12. Germline V gene lookup returns CDR1 DFQATT and CDR2 SNEGSKA (reference sequence). In nucleotides, the CDR3 is TGCAGTGCCCGGGGGGCGAATAGCGGGGGAGATACGCAGTATTTT. It yields the protein CSARGANSGGDTQYF.

This clonotype was detected ten times or more. The CDR3 nucleotides are TGCAGTGCTAAAGGGAACGGAAACACCATATATTTT. Protein product: CSAKGNGNTIYF. V and J are TRBV20-1 and TRBJ1-3; D is undetermined. Germline-derived CDR1 and CDR2 are DFQATT and SNEGSKA (reference sequence). The V gene lost 4 bases and the J gene lost 4 bases, with 8 bases spanning the gap. The CDR3 extends over 12 amino acids.